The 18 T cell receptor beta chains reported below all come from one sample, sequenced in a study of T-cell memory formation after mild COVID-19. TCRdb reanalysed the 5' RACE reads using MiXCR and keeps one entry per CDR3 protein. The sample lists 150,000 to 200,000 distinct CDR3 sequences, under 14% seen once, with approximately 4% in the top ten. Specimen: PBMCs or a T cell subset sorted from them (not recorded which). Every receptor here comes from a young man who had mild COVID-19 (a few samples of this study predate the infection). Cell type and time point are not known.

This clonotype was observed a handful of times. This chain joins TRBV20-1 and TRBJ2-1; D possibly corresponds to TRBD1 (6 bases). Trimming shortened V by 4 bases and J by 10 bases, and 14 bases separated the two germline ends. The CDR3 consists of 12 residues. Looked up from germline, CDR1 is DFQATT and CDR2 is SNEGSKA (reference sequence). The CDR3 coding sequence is TGCAGTGCTACCCTACAGGGACCAGAGCAGTTCTTC. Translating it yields CSATLQGPEQFF.

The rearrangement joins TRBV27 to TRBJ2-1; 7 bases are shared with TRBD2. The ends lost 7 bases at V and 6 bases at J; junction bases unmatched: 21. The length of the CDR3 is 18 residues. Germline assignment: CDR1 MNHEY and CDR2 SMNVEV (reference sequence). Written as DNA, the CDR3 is TGTGCCAGCACCACTACCGGGGGGTCCCTTCTGCTTACCAATGAGCAGTTCTTC. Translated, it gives CASTTTGGSLLLTNEQFF.

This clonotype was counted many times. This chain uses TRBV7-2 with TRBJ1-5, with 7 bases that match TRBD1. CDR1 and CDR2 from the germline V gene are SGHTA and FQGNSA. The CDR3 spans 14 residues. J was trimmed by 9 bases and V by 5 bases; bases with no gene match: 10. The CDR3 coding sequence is TGTGCCAGCAGCCGACAGGGATCCGACGGGCCCCAGCATTTT. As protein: CASSRQGSDGPQHF.

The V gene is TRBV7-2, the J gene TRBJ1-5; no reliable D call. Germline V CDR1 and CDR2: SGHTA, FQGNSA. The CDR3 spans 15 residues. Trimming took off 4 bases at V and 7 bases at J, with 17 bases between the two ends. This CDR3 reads CASSSTAPDPQPQHF. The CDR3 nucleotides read TGTGCCAGCAGCTCAACGGCGCCGGACCCGCAGCCCCAGCATTTT. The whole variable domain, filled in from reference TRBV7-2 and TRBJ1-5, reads GAGVSQSPSNKVTEKGKDVELRCDPISGHTALYWYRQSLGQGLEFLIYFQGNSAPDKSGLPSDRFSAERTGGSVSTLTIQRTQQEDSAVYLCASSSTAPDPQPQHFGDGTRLSIL.

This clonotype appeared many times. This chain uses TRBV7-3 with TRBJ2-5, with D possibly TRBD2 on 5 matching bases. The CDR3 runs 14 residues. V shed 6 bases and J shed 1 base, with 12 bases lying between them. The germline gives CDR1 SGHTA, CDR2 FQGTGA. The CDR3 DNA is TGTGCCAGCAGGGCACCGGGAATCCAAGAGACCCAGTACTTC. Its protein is CASRAPGIQETQYF.

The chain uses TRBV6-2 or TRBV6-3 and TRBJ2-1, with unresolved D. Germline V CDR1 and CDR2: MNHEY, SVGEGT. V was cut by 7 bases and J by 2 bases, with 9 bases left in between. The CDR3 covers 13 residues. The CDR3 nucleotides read TGTGCCAGCACTGGACGGGCCTACAATGAGCAGTTCTTC. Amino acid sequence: CASTGRAYNEQFF.

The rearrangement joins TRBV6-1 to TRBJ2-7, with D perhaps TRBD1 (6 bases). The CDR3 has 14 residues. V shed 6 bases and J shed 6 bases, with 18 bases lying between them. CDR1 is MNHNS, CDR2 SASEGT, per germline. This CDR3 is CASRDPGHPREQYV. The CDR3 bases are TGTGCCAGCAGAGATCCGGGACACCCTCGCGAGCAGTACGTC.

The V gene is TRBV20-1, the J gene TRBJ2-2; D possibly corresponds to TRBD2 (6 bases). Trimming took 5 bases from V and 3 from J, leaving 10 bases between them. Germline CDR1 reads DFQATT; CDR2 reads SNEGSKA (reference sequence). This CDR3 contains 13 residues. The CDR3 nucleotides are TGCAGTGCTCGGGGGATTCACACCGGGGAGCTGTTTTTT. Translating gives CSARGIHTGELFF.

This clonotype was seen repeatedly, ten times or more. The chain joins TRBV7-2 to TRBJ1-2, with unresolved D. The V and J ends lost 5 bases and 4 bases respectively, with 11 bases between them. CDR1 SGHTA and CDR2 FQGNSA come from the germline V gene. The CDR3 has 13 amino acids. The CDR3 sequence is CASSPTSGYGYTF. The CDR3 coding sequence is TGTGCCAGCAGCCCTACTTCGGGCTATGGCTACACCTTC. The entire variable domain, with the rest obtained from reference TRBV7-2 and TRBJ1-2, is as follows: GAGVSQSPSNKVTEKGKDVELRCDPISGHTALYWYRQSLGQGLEFLIYFQGNSAPDKSGLPSDRFSAERTGGSVSTLTIQRTQQEDSAVYLCASSPTSGYGYTFGSGTRLTVV.

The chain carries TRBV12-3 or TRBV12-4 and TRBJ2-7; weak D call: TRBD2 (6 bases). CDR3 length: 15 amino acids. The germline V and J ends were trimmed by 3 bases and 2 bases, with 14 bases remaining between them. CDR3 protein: CASSFGGDSAYEQYF. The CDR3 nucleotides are TGTGCCAGCAGTTTCGGAGGGGACTCCGCCTACGAGCAGTACTTC.

Here the CDR3 reads CASSSTGEPTDTQYF. In DNA form, the CDR3 reads TGTGCCAGCAGTTCCACAGGGGAACCCACAGATACGCAGTATTTT. V and J are TRBV28 and TRBJ2-3; 7 bases are shared with TRBD1. The V gene end was trimmed by 4 bases and the J gene end by 2 bases; junction bases not matched to a gene: 6. The germline V gene encodes CDR1 MDHEN and CDR2 SYDVKM. The CDR3 has 15 amino acids.

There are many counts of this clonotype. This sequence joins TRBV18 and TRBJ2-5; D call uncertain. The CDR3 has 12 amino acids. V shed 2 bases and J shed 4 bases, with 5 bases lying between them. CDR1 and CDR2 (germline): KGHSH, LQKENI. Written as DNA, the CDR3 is TGTGCCAGCTCACCAGGCGCAGAGACCCAGTACTTC. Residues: CASSPGAETQYF.

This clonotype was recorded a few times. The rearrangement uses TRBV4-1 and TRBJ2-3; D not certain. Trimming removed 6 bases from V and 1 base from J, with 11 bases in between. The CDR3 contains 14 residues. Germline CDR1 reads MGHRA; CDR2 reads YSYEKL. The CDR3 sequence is CASRKLSGTDTQYF. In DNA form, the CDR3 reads TGCGCCAGCAGGAAACTAAGTGGCACAGATACGCAGTATTTT.

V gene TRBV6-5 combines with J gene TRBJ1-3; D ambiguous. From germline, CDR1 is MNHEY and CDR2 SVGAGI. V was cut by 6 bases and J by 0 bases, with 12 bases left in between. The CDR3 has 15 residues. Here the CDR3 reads CASSHPSPSGNTIYF. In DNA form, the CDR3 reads TGTGCCAGCAGCCATCCCTCCCCCTCTGGAAACACCATATATTTT.

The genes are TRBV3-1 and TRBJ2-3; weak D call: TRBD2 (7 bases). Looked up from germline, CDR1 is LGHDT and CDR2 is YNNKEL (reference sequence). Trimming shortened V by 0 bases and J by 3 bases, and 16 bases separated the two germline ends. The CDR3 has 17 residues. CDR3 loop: CASSQDGVGGATDTQYF. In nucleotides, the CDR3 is TGTGCCAGCAGCCAAGATGGTGTGGGGGGGGCAACAGATACGCAGTATTTT.

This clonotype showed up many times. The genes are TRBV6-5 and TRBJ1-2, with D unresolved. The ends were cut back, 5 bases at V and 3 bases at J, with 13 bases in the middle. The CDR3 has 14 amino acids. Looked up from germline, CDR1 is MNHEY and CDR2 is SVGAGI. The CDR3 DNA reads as TGTGCCAGCAGTCTTTCGTACGGCGACTATGGCTACACCTTC. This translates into CASSLSYGDYGYTF.

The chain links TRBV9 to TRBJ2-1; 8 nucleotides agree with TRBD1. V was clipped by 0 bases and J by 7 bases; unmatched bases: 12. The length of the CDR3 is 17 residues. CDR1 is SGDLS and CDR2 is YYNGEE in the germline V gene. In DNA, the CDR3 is TGTGCCAGCAGCGTAGGTAGCGGCCAGGGGGCAATTAATGAGCAGTTCTTC. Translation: CASSVGSGQGAINEQFF.

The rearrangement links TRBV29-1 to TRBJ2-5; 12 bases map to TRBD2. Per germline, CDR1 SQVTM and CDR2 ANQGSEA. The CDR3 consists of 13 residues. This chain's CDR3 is CSTSGGLLETQYF. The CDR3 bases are TGCAGTACTAGCGGGGGGTTGCTGGAGACCCAGTACTTC.